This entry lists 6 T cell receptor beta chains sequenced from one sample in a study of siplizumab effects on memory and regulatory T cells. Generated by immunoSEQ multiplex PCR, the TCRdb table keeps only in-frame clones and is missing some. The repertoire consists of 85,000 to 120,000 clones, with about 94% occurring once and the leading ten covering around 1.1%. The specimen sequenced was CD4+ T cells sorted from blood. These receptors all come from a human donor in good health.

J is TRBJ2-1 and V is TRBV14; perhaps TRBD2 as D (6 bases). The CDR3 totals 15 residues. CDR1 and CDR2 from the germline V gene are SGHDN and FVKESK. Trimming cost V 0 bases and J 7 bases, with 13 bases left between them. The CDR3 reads CASSQEWGVRNEQFF. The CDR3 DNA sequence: TGTGCCAGCAGCCAAGAGTGGGGGGTTAGGAATGAGCAGTTCTTC.

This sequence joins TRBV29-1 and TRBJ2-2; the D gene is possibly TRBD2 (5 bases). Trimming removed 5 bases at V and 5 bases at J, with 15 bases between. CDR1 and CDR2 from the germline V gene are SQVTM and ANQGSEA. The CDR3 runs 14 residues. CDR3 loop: CSVSLIRGTGELFF. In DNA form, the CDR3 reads TGCAGCGTTTCCCTAATCCGAGGGACCGGGGAGCTGTTTTTT.

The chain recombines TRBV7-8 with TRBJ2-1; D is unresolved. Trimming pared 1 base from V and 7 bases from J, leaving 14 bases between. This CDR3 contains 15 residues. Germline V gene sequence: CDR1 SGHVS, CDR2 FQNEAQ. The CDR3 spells CASSLGPYGLNEQFF. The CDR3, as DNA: TGTGCCAGCAGCTTAGGGCCCTACGGTCTGAATGAGCAGTTCTTC.

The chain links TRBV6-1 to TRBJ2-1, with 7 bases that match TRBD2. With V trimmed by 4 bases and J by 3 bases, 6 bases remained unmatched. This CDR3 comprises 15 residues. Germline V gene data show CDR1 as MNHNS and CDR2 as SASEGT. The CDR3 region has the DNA TGTGCCAGCAGTGTTAGCGGGTGGGGCTACAATGAGCAGTTCTTC. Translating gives CASSVSGWGYNEQFF.

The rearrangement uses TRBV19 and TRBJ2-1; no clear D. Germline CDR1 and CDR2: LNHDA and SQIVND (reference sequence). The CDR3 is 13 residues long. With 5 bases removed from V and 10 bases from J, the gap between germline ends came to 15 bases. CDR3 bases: TGTGCCAGTAGTTCAGGAGCCTTTTTGGAGCAGTTCTTC. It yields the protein CASSSGAFLEQFF.

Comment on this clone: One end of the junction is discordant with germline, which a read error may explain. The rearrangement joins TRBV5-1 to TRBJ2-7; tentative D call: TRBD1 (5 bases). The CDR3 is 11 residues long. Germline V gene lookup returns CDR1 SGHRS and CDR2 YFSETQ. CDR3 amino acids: CASSRQYEQYF. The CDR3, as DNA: TGTGCCAGCAGCCGACAGTACGAGCAGTACTTC.